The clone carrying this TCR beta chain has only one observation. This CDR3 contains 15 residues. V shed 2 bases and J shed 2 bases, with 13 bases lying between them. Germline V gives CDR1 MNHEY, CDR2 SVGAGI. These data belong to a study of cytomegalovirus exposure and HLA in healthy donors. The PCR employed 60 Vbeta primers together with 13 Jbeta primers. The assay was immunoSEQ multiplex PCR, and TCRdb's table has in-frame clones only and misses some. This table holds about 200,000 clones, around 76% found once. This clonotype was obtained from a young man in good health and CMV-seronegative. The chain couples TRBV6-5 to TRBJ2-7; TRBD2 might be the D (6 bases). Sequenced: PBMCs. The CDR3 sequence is CASSYPNRETYEQYF. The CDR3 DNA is TGTGCCAGCAGTTACCCTAACCGGGAGACCTACGAGCAGTACTTC.